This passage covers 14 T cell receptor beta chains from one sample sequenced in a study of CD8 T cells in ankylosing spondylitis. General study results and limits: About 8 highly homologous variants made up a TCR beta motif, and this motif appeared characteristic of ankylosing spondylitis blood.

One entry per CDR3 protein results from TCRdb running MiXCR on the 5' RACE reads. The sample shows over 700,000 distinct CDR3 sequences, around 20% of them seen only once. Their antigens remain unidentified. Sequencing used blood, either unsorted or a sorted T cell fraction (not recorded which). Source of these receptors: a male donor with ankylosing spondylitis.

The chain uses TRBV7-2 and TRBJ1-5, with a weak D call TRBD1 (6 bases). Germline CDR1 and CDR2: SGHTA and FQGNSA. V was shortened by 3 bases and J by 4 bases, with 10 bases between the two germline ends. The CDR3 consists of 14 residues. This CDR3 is CASSFMDSNQPQHF. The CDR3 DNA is TGTGCCAGCAGCTTTATGGACAGTAATCAGCCCCAGCATTTT.

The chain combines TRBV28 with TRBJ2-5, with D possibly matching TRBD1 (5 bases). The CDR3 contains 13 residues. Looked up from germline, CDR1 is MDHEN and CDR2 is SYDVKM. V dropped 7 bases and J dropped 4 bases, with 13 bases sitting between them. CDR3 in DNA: TGTGCCAGCACTCAGGGCGGCGTAGAGACCCAGTACTTC. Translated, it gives CASTQGGVETQYF.

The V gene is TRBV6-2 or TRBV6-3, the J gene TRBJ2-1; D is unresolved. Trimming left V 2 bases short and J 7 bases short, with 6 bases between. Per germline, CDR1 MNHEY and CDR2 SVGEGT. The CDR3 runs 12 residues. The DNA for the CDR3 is TGTGCCAGCAGTTACCCTTCTAATGAGCAGTTCTTC. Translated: CASSYPSNEQFF.

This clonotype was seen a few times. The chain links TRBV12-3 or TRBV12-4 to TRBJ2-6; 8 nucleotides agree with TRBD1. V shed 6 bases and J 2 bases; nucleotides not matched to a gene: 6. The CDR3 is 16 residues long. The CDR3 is CASSPQGVTGANVLTF. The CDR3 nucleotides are TGTGCCAGCAGCCCACAGGGGGTAACTGGGGCCAACGTCCTGACTTTC.

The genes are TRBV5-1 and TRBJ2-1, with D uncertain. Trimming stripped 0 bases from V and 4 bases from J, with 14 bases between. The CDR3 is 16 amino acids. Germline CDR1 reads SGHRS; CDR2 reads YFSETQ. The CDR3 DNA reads TGCGCCAGCAGCTTGGTTGTTAGTTCCGGTTACAATGAGCAGTTCTTC. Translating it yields CASSLVVSSGYNEQFF.

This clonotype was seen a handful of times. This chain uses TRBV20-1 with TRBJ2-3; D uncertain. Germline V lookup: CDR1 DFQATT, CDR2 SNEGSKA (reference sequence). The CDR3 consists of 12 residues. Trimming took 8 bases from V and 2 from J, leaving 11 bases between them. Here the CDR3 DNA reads TGCAGTCGGTCCCCCTCCACAGATACGCAGTATTTT. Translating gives CSRSPSTDTQYF.

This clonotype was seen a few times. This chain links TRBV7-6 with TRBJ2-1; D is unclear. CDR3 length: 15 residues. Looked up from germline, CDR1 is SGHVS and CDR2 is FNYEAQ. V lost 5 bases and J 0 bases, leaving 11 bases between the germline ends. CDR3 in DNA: TGTGCCAGCAGCCGCCTTTACGGCTCCTACAATGAGCAGTTCTTC. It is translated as CASSRLYGSYNEQFF.

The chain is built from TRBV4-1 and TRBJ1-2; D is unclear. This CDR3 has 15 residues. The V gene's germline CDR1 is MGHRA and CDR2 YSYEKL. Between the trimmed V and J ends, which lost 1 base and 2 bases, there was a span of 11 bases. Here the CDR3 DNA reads TGCGCCAGCAGCCAAGGATTGGCCCCCAACTATGGCTACACCTTC. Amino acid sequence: CASSQGLAPNYGYTF.

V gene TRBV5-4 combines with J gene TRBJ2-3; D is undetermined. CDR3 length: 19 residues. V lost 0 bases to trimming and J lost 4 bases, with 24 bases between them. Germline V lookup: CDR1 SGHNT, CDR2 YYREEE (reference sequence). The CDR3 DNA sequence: TGTGCCAGCAGCTTGGAGCCCACCATTAGCCGTCCGCACCCAGATACGCAGTATTTT. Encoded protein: CASSLEPTISRPHPDTQYF.

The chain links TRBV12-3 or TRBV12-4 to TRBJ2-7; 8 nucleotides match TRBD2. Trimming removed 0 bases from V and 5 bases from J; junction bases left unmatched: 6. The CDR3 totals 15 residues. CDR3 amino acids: CASSLAGLVDHEQYF. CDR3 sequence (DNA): TGTGCCAGCAGTTTAGCGGGACTAGTCGACCACGAGCAGTACTTC.

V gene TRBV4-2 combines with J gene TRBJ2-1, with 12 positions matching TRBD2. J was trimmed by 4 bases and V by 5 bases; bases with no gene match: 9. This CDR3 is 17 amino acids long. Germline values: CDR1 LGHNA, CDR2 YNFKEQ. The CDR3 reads CASSVTSGGADYNEQFF. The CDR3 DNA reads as TGTGCCAGCAGCGTGACTAGCGGGGGCGCCGATTACAATGAGCAGTTCTTC.

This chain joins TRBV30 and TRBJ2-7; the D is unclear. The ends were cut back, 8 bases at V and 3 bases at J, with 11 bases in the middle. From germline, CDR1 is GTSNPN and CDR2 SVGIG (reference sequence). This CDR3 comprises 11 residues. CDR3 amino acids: CALGVGYEQYF. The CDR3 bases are TGTGCCCTTGGTGTGGGCTACGAGCAGTACTTC.

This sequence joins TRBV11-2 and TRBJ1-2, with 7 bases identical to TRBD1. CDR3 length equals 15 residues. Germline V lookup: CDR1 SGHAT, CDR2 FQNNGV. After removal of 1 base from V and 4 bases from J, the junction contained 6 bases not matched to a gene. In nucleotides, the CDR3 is TGTGCCAGCAGCTTAGTAGGGGGCGGTCGCTATGGCTACACCTTC. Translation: CASSLVGGGRYGYTF.

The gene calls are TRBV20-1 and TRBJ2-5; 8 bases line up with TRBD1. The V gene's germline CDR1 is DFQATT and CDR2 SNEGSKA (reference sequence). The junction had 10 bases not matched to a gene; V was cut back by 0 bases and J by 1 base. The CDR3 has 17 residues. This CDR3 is CSARDRNRGTGQETQYF. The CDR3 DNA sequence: TGCAGTGCTAGAGATAGAAATCGAGGGACAGGCCAAGAGACCCAGTACTTC.